The 25 T cell receptor beta chains in this list originate from one sample, sequenced in a study of CXCR3-negative and CXCR3-positive naive CD8 T cells. Study-level findings and limits: Hydrophobicity of TRB CDR3s was greater in CXCR3-positive naive cells than in CXCR3-negative naive cells.

5' RACE with UMI labels generated the TRB cDNA libraries. After re-calling the 5' RACE reads, TCRdb lists one entry per CDR3 protein, DNA absent. Its table lists over 70,000 distinct CDR3 sequences. Their antigens remain unidentified. The sequenced sample was naive CXCR3+ CD8+ T cells from blood. Stated subset: CD45RO-CCR7+CD27+CD95- naive CD8+ T cells expressing CXCR3 (TNR3+). These receptor sequences come from a human donor in good health. Some clones in this sample may be carry-over from other donors' samples.

The chain couples TRBV7-6 to TRBJ2-1. Germline-derived CDR1 and CDR2 are SGHVS and FNYEAQ. This CDR3 comprises 16 residues. The chain's CDR3 is CASSPHGGSSYNEQFF. Complete variable domain (other parts from reference TRBV7-6 and TRBJ2-1): GAGVSQSPRYKVTKRGQDVALRCDPISGHVSLYWYRQALGQGPEFLTYFNYEAQQDKSGLPNDRFSAERPEGSISTLTIQRTEQRDSAMYRCASSPHGGSSYNEQFFGPGTRLTVL.

This chain links TRBV29-1 with TRBJ1-2; the TCRdb call, TRBD1, lacks DNA for checking. CDR1 SQVTM and CDR2 ANQGSEA come from the germline V gene. There are 12 residues in the CDR3. This CDR3 reads CSVPTGDYGYTF.

This chain joins TRBV7-8 and TRBJ2-3; the TCRdb D gene call, TRBD1, has no DNA to confirm it. Germline assignment: CDR1 SGHVS and CDR2 FQNEAQ. The length of the CDR3 is 15 residues. CDR3: CASSLATGWGDTQYF.

The rearrangement uses TRBV4-3 and TRBJ2-2. This CDR3 is built from 15 residues. Germline V lookup: CDR1 LGHNA, CDR2 YSLEER. The CDR3 here is CASSQATTMQGELFF.

The chain combines TRBV20-1 with TRBJ2-7; TCRdb's D call of TRBD1 is untestable without DNA. The CDR3 sequence is 13 residues long. Germline V gene lookup returns CDR1 DFQATT and CDR2 SNEGSKA (reference sequence). The CDR3 loop reads CSATQDRLNEQYF.

The CDR3 region is CASSGTVQETQYF. The chain has TRBV28 and TRBJ2-5; checking the TCRdb D call of TRBD1 is not possible without DNA. The CDR3 consists of 13 residues. Germline-derived CDR1 and CDR2 are MDHEN and SYDVKM.

V usage is TRBV5-1 and J usage is TRBJ2-2; the TCRdb D gene call, TRBD1, has no DNA to confirm it. The germline V gene encodes CDR1 SGHRS and CDR2 YFSETQ. The CDR3 spans 15 residues. The chain's CDR3 is CASSLTPRGAGELFF.

V usage is TRBV24-1 and J usage is TRBJ2-1; TCRdb outputs TRBD2, but without DNA this stays unchecked. There are 17 residues in the CDR3. Per the germline V gene, CDR1 is KGHDR and CDR2 is SFDVKD. The chain's CDR3 is CATSDPYSSGAYNEQFF.

V and J are TRBV20-1 and TRBJ2-7; TCRdb reports TRBD1, a call that lacks DNA to check it against. The germline gives CDR1 DFQATT, CDR2 SNEGSKA (reference sequence). There are 14 residues in the CDR3. The CDR3: CSARVGEGTYEQYF.

The chain has TRBV5-6 and TRBJ2-7. The CDR3 runs to 14 residues. Germline V gives CDR1 SGHDT, CDR2 YYEEEE. The CDR3 protein is CASSLGQSYYEQYF.

This chain connects TRBV28 to TRBJ2-7; without DNA, the TCRdb call of TRBD1 cannot be checked. Germline V CDR1 and CDR2: MDHEN, SYDVKM. CDR3 length equals 16 residues. This CDR3 reads CASSLGQTPGLYEQYF.

The CDR3 here is CSVGSGEGNTEAFF. This sequence joins TRBV29-1 and TRBJ1-1; TCRdb returns TRBD1, unconfirmable since there is no DNA. Germline CDR1 is SQVTM and CDR2 is ANQGSEA. This CDR3 has 14 amino acids.

The rearrangement joins TRBV6-5 to TRBJ2-2; absent DNA, TCRdb's TRBD1 call cannot be checked. This CDR3 spans 13 amino acids. In germline, CDR1 is MNHEY, CDR2 SVGAGI. CDR3 region: CASNFQGGGELFF.

V usage is TRBV19 and J usage is TRBJ2-1; no DNA is available, so the TRBD2 call from TCRdb remains unchecked. Per the germline V gene, CDR1 is LNHDA and CDR2 is SQIVND (reference sequence). The CDR3 has 13 residues. This CDR3 is CASTSGSYNEQFF.

V is TRBV6-6 and J is TRBJ2-3; TCRdb names TRBD1, which stays unverified in the absence of DNA. Germline V gives CDR1 MNHNY, CDR2 SVGAGI (reference sequence). The CDR3 sequence is 15 residues long. This CDR3 is CVSSKRGQSTDTQYF.

The genes are TRBV27 and TRBJ2-1. Germline CDR1 and CDR2: MNHEY and SMNVEV (reference sequence). CDR3 length equals 13 residues. The CDR3 here is CASSLDLRGVQFF.

V usage is TRBV12-3 or TRBV12-4 and J usage is TRBJ2-1; TCRdb names TRBD2, which stays unverified in the absence of DNA. The CDR3 covers 15 residues. The CDR3 here is CASSPGLAENNEQFF.

V gene TRBV6-1 combines with J gene TRBJ2-2; no DNA is available, so the TRBD2 call from TCRdb remains unchecked. The CDR3 spans 14 residues. Looked up from germline, CDR1 is MNHNS and CDR2 is SASEGT. The CDR3 spells CAGSEWRGTGELFF.

The chain employs TRBV7-8 and TRBJ2-7; TCRdb calls TRBD1, which cannot be checked without DNA. The germline CDR1 and CDR2 sequences are SGHVS and FQNEAQ. This CDR3 is built from 18 residues. CDR3 loop: CASSFYPGQGLSPYEQYF.

V is TRBV20-1 and J is TRBJ1-6. The CDR3 spans 11 residues. CDR1 is DFQATT and CDR2 is SNEGSKA in the germline V gene (reference sequence). CDR3 loop: CSAPLESTLHF.

The chain joins TRBV6-5 to TRBJ1-2; the D gene TCRdb calls, TRBD1, cannot be checked with no DNA. Germline lookup yields CDR1 MNHEY and CDR2 SVGAGI. The CDR3 length is 14 residues. CDR3 region: CASSYSRGGNGYTF.

The V call is TRBV7-3, the J call TRBJ2-2. The CDR3 consists of 12 residues. Germline CDR1 is SGHTA and CDR2 is FQGTGA. The CDR3 here is CASSGDAGELFF.

This chain's CDR3 is CASSPGLALINEQFF. The V gene is TRBV27, the J gene TRBJ2-1; the D gene TCRdb calls, TRBD2, cannot be checked with no DNA. The CDR3 contains 15 residues. CDR1 is MNHEY, CDR2 SMNVEV, per germline (reference sequence).

V gene TRBV5-1 combines with J gene TRBJ2-7; the D call from TCRdb, TRBD1, cannot be confirmed without DNA. CDR3 length: 14 amino acids. Germline V gene data show CDR1 as SGHRS and CDR2 as YFSETQ. CDR3 region: CASTLDRGGYEQYF.

The CDR3 sequence: CSVEKVGGPYEQYF. This chain links TRBV29-1 with TRBJ2-7. Germline loops: CDR1 SQVTM, CDR2 ANQGSEA. This CDR3 region has 14 residues.